Each of the 5 T cell receptor beta chains below was sequenced from the same sample in a study of persistence of HIV-infected CD4 T cells. Sequencing used immunoSEQ version 4 in survey mode. This table comes from immunoSEQ multiplex PCR, and its TCRdb copy is limited to in-frame clones, with some not included. The table lists under 50,000 clones, 90% to 95% of them singletons. This nonspecific control used anti-CD3/anti-CD28 bead stimulation of CD4+ T cells. Sorting of responding CD4+ T cells relied on upregulated CD40 ligand together with CD69. These receptors lack a known antigen. The specimen was CD4+ T cells sorted from PBMCs after approximately 20-hour stimulation, collected from a patient who received antiretroviral therapy. The receptors derive from an adult man with HIV who was CMV-seropositive.

This chain connects TRBV29-1 to TRBJ2-3, with 15 bases identical to TRBD2. Trimming took 1 base from V and 5 from J; bases not matched to a gene: 4. The CDR3 sequence is 16 residues long. Germline CDR1 SQVTM, CDR2 ANQGSEA. In DNA, the CDR3 is TGCAGCGTTGAAGGGACTAGCGGGGGGGCGGAAGATACGCAGTATTTT. It codes for CSVEGTSGGAEDTQYF.

This sequence joins TRBV19 and TRBJ1-2; D call uncertain. Trimming pared 3 bases from V and 3 bases from J, leaving 8 bases between. This CDR3 is 13 amino acids long. The germline V gene has CDR1 LNHDA and CDR2 SQIVND (reference sequence). This CDR3 reads CASSMNSYYGYTF. Here the CDR3 DNA reads TGTGCCAGTAGTATGAACAGTTACTATGGCTACACCTTC.

This clone was recorded only once. V gene TRBV19 combines with J gene TRBJ2-3; D perhaps matches TRBD1 (6 bases). CDR1 and CDR2 (germline): LNHDA, SQIVND (reference sequence). The CDR3 totals 18 residues. Trimming took 3 bases from V and 1 from J, leaving 20 bases between them. The CDR3 here is CASSIRGELHSRTDTQYF. In DNA, the CDR3 is TGTGCCAGTAGTATCAGGGGCGAGTTGCACAGTCGCACAGATACGCAGTATTTT.

The chain recombines TRBV6-6 with TRBJ1-4; perhaps TRBD1 as D (6 bases). Deletions cut 6 bases from V and 7 bases from J, with 21 bases between. Germline lookup yields CDR1 MNHNY and CDR2 SVGAGI (reference sequence). This CDR3 contains 16 residues. The CDR3 protein is CASSWAPQGLGEKLFF. The CDR3 nucleotides read TGTGCCAGCAGCTGGGCCCCACAGGGTTTAGGTGAAAAACTGTTTTTT.

The rearrangement links TRBV5-3 to TRBJ2-7; 10 positions match TRBD1. TRBV5-3 is assigned to the ORF class and has an uncertain function. CDR3 size: 16 residues. Unmatched junction bases numbered 14, after V lost 4 bases and J lost 7 bases. The DNA of the CDR3 is TGTGCCAGAAGCACACGCGGGGACAGGGGTGAGACGGAGCAGTACTTC. Protein sequence: CARSTRGDRGETEQYF.